This T cell receptor (beta chain) was found in a study of cytomegalovirus exposure and HLA in healthy donors. The study's findings and limits: Upon later analysis, HLA-associated TCR beta chains proved more clonally expanded than other, equally common chains. TCR beta V- and J-gene trimming, according to a later analysis, was linked to a missense DCLRE1C variant. The study put 150 to 200 TCR beta chains on its list as cytomegalovirus-associated. In vitro testing confirmed a few CMV-associated chains as specific for CMV antigens.

Remarks on this clone: Its antigen remains unknown.

This CDR3 is 13 amino acids long. From germline, CDR1 is GTSNPN and CDR2 SVGIG (reference sequence). Trimming cost V 4 bases and J 5 bases, with 11 bases left between them. PCR amplification relied on 60 Vbeta primers (plus 13 Jbeta primers). Repertoires were generated with immunoSEQ multiplex PCR, while TCRdb's copy carries only in-frame clones and drops some. The table records about 150,000 clones, around 79% of them present only once. Sequenced: PBMCs. The clonotype comes from a man aged 18 to 30 in good health and CMV-seronegative. The chain is built from TRBV30 and TRBJ1-4; D is unclear. The CDR3 DNA sequence: TGTGCCTGGAACCCCCGCAGGAATGAAAAACTGTTTTTT. It is translated as CAWNPRRNEKLFF.